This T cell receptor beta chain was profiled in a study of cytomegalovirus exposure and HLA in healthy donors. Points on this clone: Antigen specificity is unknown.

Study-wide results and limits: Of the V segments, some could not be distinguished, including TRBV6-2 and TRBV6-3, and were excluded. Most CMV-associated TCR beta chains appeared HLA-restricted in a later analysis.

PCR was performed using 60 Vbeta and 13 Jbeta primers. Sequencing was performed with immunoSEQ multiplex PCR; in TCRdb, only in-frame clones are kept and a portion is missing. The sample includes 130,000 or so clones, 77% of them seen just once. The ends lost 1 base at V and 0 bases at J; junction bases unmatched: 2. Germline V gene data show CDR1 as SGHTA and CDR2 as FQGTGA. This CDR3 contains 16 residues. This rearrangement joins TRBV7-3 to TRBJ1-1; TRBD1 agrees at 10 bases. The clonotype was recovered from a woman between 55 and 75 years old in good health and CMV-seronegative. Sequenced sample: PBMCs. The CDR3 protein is CASSLKGTGVNTEAFF. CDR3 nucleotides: TGTGCCAGCAGCTTAAAAGGGACAGGGGTGAACACTGAAGCTTTCTTT.